This T cell receptor beta chain stems from a study of blood T cell repertoires in COVID-19. This clone was seen more than once but under ten times. Ages ranged from roughly 18 to 100 years, with residence in around 24 US areas. CDR1 and CDR2 from the germline V gene are MNHEY and SMNVEV (reference sequence). V was cut by 0 bases and J by 3 bases, with 6 bases left in between. This CDR3 has 15 residues. In the source study's methods: For nucleated cells, counts were estimated from reference gene primer amplification. The assay was immunoSEQ multiplex PCR, and TCRdb's table has in-frame clones only and misses some. V, J and clone size are those of that table, while D and trimming were read from the DNA. The sample has about 200,000 clones; 82% are singletons.

This sequence joins TRBV27 and TRBJ1-6; D gene uncertain. Sample: PBMCs or T cells enriched from blood (not recorded which). The TCR sequence derives from a woman aged 55-70 years with acute COVID-19. The CDR3, as DNA: TGTGCCAGCAGTTTATCCCCGGGCTATAATTCACCCCTCCACTTT. This encodes CASSLSPGYNSPLHF.